The present entry profiles one T cell receptor beta chain with its context. Which antigen it targets is not known. Within one base of it there is no much larger clone, and no base qualities were kept. These data belong to a study of cytomegalovirus exposure and HLA in healthy donors (TCRdb year 2017). The study in broad terms: In an earlier analysis of 587 of the donors, approximately 260 Gb of sequence data and about 110 million unique TCR beta sequences from about 190 million T cells were reported. A later genetic analysis used genome-wide SNP genotypes for about three fifths of the 666 donors, treating that subset as a discovery cohort. Of the 350 to 450 genotyped donors, approximately 81% were placed in the genetic ancestry cluster associated with self-reported Caucasian donors. The aim of the study was to test whether cataloging public T cell receptors could identify signatures of past pathogen exposure. Rather than drawing on any new phenotypic data, the later analysis identified candidate immune exposures from TCR beta sequences and the way those sequences occurred across donors. Donor age, sex, ethnicity and CMV serostatus were compiled together with the repertoire data. About five DR-DQ haplotypes were treated as single units for association and clustering because of strong linkage in the cohort. A later analysis re-analyzed previously published TCR beta repertoires from 650 to 800 donors and added high-resolution HLA genotyping to study TCR occurrence patterns. The number of typed donors differed by locus: about 620-640 for A, B, C, DRB1 and DQB1; some 540 for DQA1; 606 for DPA1; and around 470 for DPB1. The study used immunosequencing to profile the T cell repertoires of around 600 subjects and linked those repertoires to cytomegalovirus serostatus. A separate validation cohort of roughly 110 different subjects was used in addition to the roughly 720-subject first cohort. Both class I and class II loci were covered by HLA typing, at four-digit resolution. Across around 400 genotyped donors of the cohort, an average of 235,054 unique TCR beta nucleotide sequences per donor were sequenced, and roughly 20% of those sequences were non-productive. An earlier analysis of roughly 580 of the donors used high-throughput TCR beta sequencing to judge whether each TCR beta V gene segment behaved as functional or pseudogenic. All discovery cohort repertoires had been generated on a single sequencing platform. Around 300 gigabases of sequencing data and approximately 85 million unique TCR sequences were included in an early release covering 550 to 800 HLA-typed donors. The study combined high-throughput TCR immunosequencing, statistical association of individual TCRs with disease status, and machine learning to predict cytomegalovirus infection status. The research as a whole found: Because the 87-base-pair reads could not distinguish some IMGT-functional V segments, including TRBV6-2 and TRBV6-3, those segments were excluded. A total of about 180 TCR beta chains were listed by the study as associated with cytomegalovirus. A further reported finding was that TCR beta sequences accurately predicted the HLA-A and HLA-B alleles for most subjects in the first cohort. Cytomegalovirus status was reported to be diagnosed by the classifier with high specificity and sensitivity in both the original and validation cohorts. A few of the identified cytomegalovirus-associated TCR beta chains were confirmed in vitro to be specific for cytomegalovirus antigens. Strong co-occurrence of HLA alleles, especially DR and DQ, made assigning TCR associations to individual alleles difficult. A later analysis associated 15,000 or so TCR beta sequences with specific HLA alleles at a false discovery rate of 0.05. A later analysis found that TCR association rates varied across HLA loci, with DRB1 alleles showing the most associated TCRs and HLA-C alleles the fewest. A later genetic analysis associated a missense DCLRE1C variant with V-gene and J-gene trimming of TCR beta chains, and an independent cohort replicated the association. In a later analysis, HLA-associated TCR beta chains showed more clonal expansion and lower generation probabilities than non-associated chains that were equally common. According to a later analysis, most CMV-associated TCR beta chains appeared to be HLA-restricted, and the HLA associations seemed to be driven largely by CMV exposure. Linkage disequilibrium might explain the correlated functional status among segregating V segments, but an unknown experimental factor could not be ruled out. For the cohort, immune exposure information was limited to CMV serostatus. An earlier analysis of approximately 530 of the donors showed that most TCR beta V segments appeared in productive rearrangements either about 87% or about 30% of the time, which broadly matched IMGT annotations. Because some donors lacked HLA typing at each locus, the association tests relied only on the typed subset. Compared with the approximately 720-donor mean, donors in an Asian-associated ancestry cluster had fewer N-insertions in productive TCRs, according to a later genetic analysis. This cohort had only TCR beta chains sequenced, and the lack of alpha or paired-chain data limited which features could be detected. About 17 rarely observed V segments, including chromosome 9 orphons, were excluded from the earlier analysis of several hundred of the donors because counts were too low. According to a later analysis, parvovirus B19, influenza, CMV and Epstein-Barr virus appeared linked to several top co-occurrence clusters. Presence/absence analyses assumed roughly uniform sequencing depth across donors, an assumption that may not hold. Across donors, most TCR sequences were observed very rarely, whereas some public TCRs were present in many individuals. A cluster of highly shared sequence variants was judged likely to represent a technical artifact of the sequencing pipeline. The authors suggested that the approach could potentially be extended to other disease states and immunological phenotypes.

Receptor amplification or capture employed the immunoSEQ multiplex PCR assay. A mixture of 60 forward primers for TCR Vbeta segments and 13 reverse primers for TCR Jbeta segments was used in the multiplex PCR. A multiplex PCR assay on genomic DNA amplified the CDR3 region of rearranged TCR beta genes. The Illumina HiSeq System was used to sequence the amplified TCR beta libraries as 87-base-pair reads. Under the source paper's analysis protocol: Across the 670 or so repertoires, a later analysis counted roughly 84 million unique TCR beta chains, approximately 10 million of which were shared by at least two donors. Raw reads were error-corrected and collapsed into unique sequences by a nearest-neighbor algorithm in which closely related sequences were merged to remove PCR and sequencing errors. To assign V, D and J gene segments, CDR3 sequences were aligned to IMGT reference sequences. For a sequence to be retained, at least a six-nucleotide match to both a V gene segment and a J gene segment was required. A rearrangement was called productive if the CDR3 had no stop codons and remained in frame with V and J, and every other rearrangement was called non-productive. CDR3 was defined according to IMGT convention as the region running from the second conserved V-encoded cysteine to the conserved J-encoded phenylalanine. The earlier analysis of roughly 590 of the donors excluded any sequence lacking an unambiguous match to a single V gene segment. An earlier analysis of a few hundred of the donors called V segments functional above 56.7% productive rearrangements and segregating when the between-donor standard deviation exceeded 5%. A statistical classification framework was developed to diagnose cytomegalovirus status using the catalog of TCR beta chain sequences. V and J gene assignment, in a later analysis, came from comparing TCR nucleotide sequences with IMGT/GENE-DB human TR gene sequences. A later analysis assigned CDR3 sequences and most-parsimonious VDJ recombination scenarios with the TCRdist pipeline. In a later analysis, each TCR beta chain was defined by its CDR3 amino acid sequence together with its V-gene family, and reads lacking a unique V-gene family were excluded. As a way to deal with suspected cross-contamination and a sequencing artifact, a later analysis dropped approximately 590 nucleotide sequences that were highly shared and had low generation probability. A later analysis calculated a clonal expansion index for each public chain from normalized within-repertoire ranks of inferred template counts. In a later analysis, generation probabilities were computed with a VDJ recombination model fitted to out-of-frame rearrangements, and the resulting probabilities were checked against IGoR. Hypergeometric tests were used in a later analysis to score TCR-TCR, TCR-HLA and TCR-CMV co-occurrence, with a repertoire-size bias correction applied to the TCR pairs. A later analysis estimated false discovery rates by permuting HLA or CMV assignments 20 times. In a later analysis, co-occurring TCRs were grouped using DBSCAN, with TCRdist sequence similarity added in when clustering inside HLA-allele-positive subsets. For co-occurrence clustering, repertoires with fewer than 30,000 or more than 120,000 public chains were excluded, along with five or six repertoires with anomalous nucleotide sharing. TCRdb took over this immuneACCESS table, retaining in-frame rearrangements with V and J assigned. Such tables are incomplete; in checked studies, under half of the missing clones stem from an unresolved V gene, and the remainder is unexplained. That table gives V, J and clone size, and the DNA gave D and trimming. The sample table holds 170,000 or so clones, of which less than 85% were seen once. Of the sample, under 0.8% falls within the top ten clones.

The cysteine opens and the phenylalanine closes a CDR3 of 13 amino acids. Left in the record is the CDR3 DNA by itself, 39 bases read in frame from the first base. V is cut back by 4 bases and J by 4 bases, with 3 bases in the junction unmatched. The germline V gene yields SQVTM for CDR1 and ANQGSEA for CDR2. The cohort comprised some 680 healthy bone marrow donors. At the time of sampling, all cohort members were nominally healthy, though unrecorded immune exposures were likely present. The donor was CMV seronegative and was included in the group of several hundred seronegative cohort members. Each donor provided a peripheral blood sample, and peripheral blood mononuclear cells were used for TCR beta sequencing. Genomic DNA extraction from the blood cell samples was performed with the Qiagen DNeasy Blood Extraction Kit.

The receptor chain draws on TRBV29-1 and TRBJ1-2, and TRBD1 matches 10 of the central bases. The TCR sequence derives from a boy aged 5-17 years in good health and CMV-seronegative. Sequences were obtained from PBMCs. The sequenced DNA is TGCAGCGTTGGGACAGGGGGGCCCTATGGCTACACCTTC. The translation is CSVGTGGPYGYTF.